This T cell receptor (beta chain) emerged from a study of blood T cell repertoires in COVID-19. The method was immunoSEQ multiplex PCR; TCRdb's version includes in-frame clones alone and lacks a portion of them. The sample has about 270,000 clones, around 90% seen once. The sample was peripheral blood. The sequence came from a man aged 50 or older with acute or convalescent COVID-19.

As DNA, the CDR3 is TGTGCCAGCAGCTTTCCTAGCACCTACGAGCAGTACTTC. Its translation: CASSFPSTYEQYF. V and J are TRBV7-2 and TRBJ2-7; tentatively, D is TRBD2 (5 bases). Germline CDR1 and CDR2: SGHTA and FQGNSA. Trimming removed 3 bases from V and 2 bases from J, with 8 bases in between. The CDR3 consists of 13 residues.